The 31 T cell receptor beta chains below were found in one sample sequenced in a study of graft-versus-host responses after intestinal transplantation. These TCRs are of unknown antigen specificity. The data were produced by immunoSEQ multiplex PCR, yet TCRdb's version contains in-frame clones alone and is incomplete. The sample has about 110,000 clones, just over 90% seen once; the top ten hold 0.23%. The source material was unstimulated CD4+ T cells sorted from spleen or lymph node cells, sampled before transplant. Receptors originate from a human donor who was the organ donor for an intestinal transplant.

This chain connects TRBV30 to TRBJ1-4; D uncertain. With 1 base removed from V and 8 bases from J, the gap between germline ends came to 11 bases. Germline loops: CDR1 GTSNPN, CDR2 SVGIG (reference sequence). There are 13 residues in the CDR3. The chain's CDR3 is CAWSGGFREKLFF. The CDR3, as DNA: TGTGCCTGGAGTGGAGGTTTTAGGGAAAAACTGTTTTTT.

This rearrangement joins TRBV5-4 to TRBJ1-1; possible D gene TRBD1, 5 bases. CDR1 is SGHNT and CDR2 is YYREEE in the germline V gene (reference sequence). V lost 4 bases and J lost 6, with 19 bases in between. This CDR3 has 15 residues. CDR3 amino acids: CASSPRGARDSEAFF. CDR3 bases: TGTGCCAGCAGCCCACGCGGGGCCCGAGACTCTGAAGCTTTCTTT. The whole variable domain, filled in from reference TRBV5-4 and TRBJ1-1, reads ETGVTQSPTHLIKTRGQQVTLRCSSQSGHNTVSWYQQALGQGPQFIFQYYREEENGRGNFPPRFSGLQFPNYSSELNVNALELDDSALYLCASSPRGARDSEAFFGQGTRLTVV.

This chain uses TRBV19 with TRBJ2-2; D is undetermined. The germline V and J ends were trimmed by 3 bases and 7 bases, with 12 bases remaining between them. The length of the CDR3 is 14 residues. Germline V gives CDR1 LNHDA, CDR2 SQIVND (reference sequence). CDR3 DNA sequence: TGTGCCAGTAGTATTGAACACAACCTCGGGGAGCTGTTTTTT. Translating gives CASSIEHNLGELFF.

Here the CDR3 DNA reads TGCGCCAGCAGCTTCTTGCCAGGGGGCGGCTATGGCTACACCTTC. This translates into CASSFLPGGGYGYTF. V usage is TRBV5-1 and J usage is TRBJ1-2, with TRBD1 matching over 8 bases. The CDR3 is 15 residues long. Per the germline V gene, CDR1 is SGHRS and CDR2 is YFSETQ. V was clipped by 2 bases and J by 4 bases; unmatched bases: 7.

The chain is built from TRBV10-2 and TRBJ2-7, with 7 bases lining up with TRBD2. Germline CDR1 WSHSY, CDR2 SAAADI. The CDR3 has 14 residues. The ends lost 6 bases at V and 2 bases at J; junction bases unmatched: 7. CDR3: CASRLAGAAYEQYF. CDR3 bases: TGCGCCAGCAGGCTGGCGGGAGCCGCCTACGAGCAGTACTTC.

A single count supports this clone. V is TRBV6-6 and J is TRBJ2-7; 8 positions match TRBD2. The germline V gene encodes CDR1 MNHNY and CDR2 SVGAGI (reference sequence). The CDR3 is made up of 15 amino acids. V shed 6 bases, J shed 3 bases, and the junction held 10 bases outside the gene matches. Here the CDR3 DNA reads TGTGCCAGCAGCCCTGGGGGACTAGGGATCTACGAGCAGTACTTC. Translating it yields CASSPGGLGIYEQYF.

This chain links TRBV5-1 with TRBJ1-1; maybe TRBD1 (6 bases). This CDR3 has 13 amino acids. V lost 2 bases and J 4 bases, leaving 9 bases between the germline ends. Per the germline V gene, CDR1 is SGHRS and CDR2 is YFSETQ. Written as DNA, the CDR3 is TGCGCCAGCAGCTTACAGGGAGCCACTGAAGCTTTCTTT. This gives the protein CASSLQGATEAFF.

Regarding this clone: Other DNA sequences of this sample code for an identical CDR3. The chain couples TRBV5-1 to TRBJ2-1, with a weak D call TRBD1 (5 bases). Per the germline V gene, CDR1 is SGHRS and CDR2 is YFSETQ. V was clipped by 5 bases and J by 0 bases, with 12 bases between them. The CDR3 sequence is 15 residues long. The CDR3 spells CASRKDSSSYNEQFF. CDR3 DNA: TGCGCCAGCAGGAAAGACAGCAGCTCCTACAATGAGCAGTTCTTC. Full variable domain (rest looked up from reference TRBV5-1 and TRBJ2-1): KAGVTQTPRYLIKTRGQQVTLSCSPISGHRSVSWYQQTPGQGLQFLFEYFSETQRNKGNFPGRFSGRQFSNSRSEMNVSTLELGDSALYLCASRKDSSSYNEQFFGPGTRLTVL.

The gene calls are TRBV6-5 and TRBJ1-5, with no clear D. The CDR3 totals 13 residues. CDR1 and CDR2 from the germline V gene are MNHEY and SVGAGI. V was cut by 7 bases and J by 2 bases, with 9 bases left in between. As DNA, the CDR3 is TGTGCCAGCACCGACACGGGCAATCAGCCCCAGCATTTT. It specifies CASTDTGNQPQHF.

This chain connects TRBV20-1 to TRBJ2-2, with unresolved D. CDR1 and CDR2 from the germline V gene are DFQATT and SNEGSKA (reference sequence). The CDR3 consists of 11 residues. Trimming took 3 bases from V and 5 from J, leaving 4 bases between them. The CDR3 protein is CSARGTGELFF. In nucleotides, the CDR3 is TGCAGTGCTAGGGGGACCGGGGAGCTGTTTTTT.

The genes are TRBV15 and TRBJ2-5; TRBD2 matches at 12 bases. This CDR3 region has 15 residues. J gave up 5 bases and V 4 bases, and 5 bases lay outside the gene matches. Germline values: CDR1 LNHNV, CDR2 YYDKDF (reference sequence). CDR3 loop: CATSTSGRADETQYF. The CDR3 DNA reads TGTGCCACCAGCACTAGCGGGAGGGCCGACGAGACCCAGTACTTC.

The CDR3 region has the DNA TGCGCCAGCAGTGTGGGGTGGCTAGCGGGTCAAAATGAGCAGTTCTTC. This translates into CASSVGWLAGQNEQFF. The gene calls are TRBV10-1 and TRBJ2-1; 8 nucleotides agree with TRBD2. The CDR3 has 16 residues. With V trimmed by 4 bases and J by 7 bases, 12 bases remained unmatched. Germline CDR1 and CDR2: WNHNN and SYGVQD (reference sequence).

The rearrangement links TRBV7-9 to TRBJ2-1; D remains ambiguous. Germline values: CDR1 SEHNR, CDR2 FQNEAQ (reference sequence). This CDR3 spans 15 amino acids. V lost 5 bases and J lost 8, with 19 bases in between. The CDR3 is CASSHPLVPPDEQFF. DNA of the CDR3: TGTGCCAGCAGCCACCCCTTGGTCCCCCCTGATGAGCAGTTCTTC.

V and J are TRBV5-3 and TRBJ2-5, with 8 bases identical to TRBD1. TRBV5-3 is an open reading frame, and its role is uncertain. This CDR3 region has 15 residues. V was pared by 3 bases and J by 3 bases, with 7 bases of the junction left unmatched. The CDR3 sequence: CARSSNRTGKETQYF. The DNA of the CDR3 is TGTGCCAGAAGCTCTAACCGGACAGGGAAAGAGACCCAGTACTTC.

The chain is built from TRBV7-2 and TRBJ2-5; no reliable D call. Trimming pared 2 bases from V and 3 bases from J, leaving 16 bases between. The germline gives CDR1 SGHTA, CDR2 FQGNSA. This CDR3 comprises 16 residues. CDR3 protein: CASSLFASPPKETQYF. The DNA for the CDR3 is TGTGCCAGCAGCTTATTCGCTTCTCCTCCCAAAGAGACCCAGTACTTC.

The V gene is TRBV6-6, the J gene TRBJ2-2; D call uncertain. This CDR3 has 11 residues. Germline values: CDR1 MNHNY, CDR2 SVGAGI (reference sequence). The V gene lost 6 bases and the J gene lost 5 bases, with 4 bases spanning the gap. CDR3 coding DNA: TGTGCCAGCAGCTTTACCGGGGAGCTGTTTTTT. Protein sequence: CASSFTGELFF.

The CDR3 DNA reads as TGTGCCAGCAGTTTAGGGGGCGCAGGGCAGCCCCAGCATTTT. Translating gives CASSLGGAGQPQHF. This chain links TRBV28 with TRBJ1-5; D is perhaps TRBD1 (6 bases). This CDR3 has 14 amino acids. Germline V CDR1 and CDR2: MDHEN, SYDVKM. V was clipped by 2 bases and J by 7 bases, with 12 bases between them.

The genes are TRBV30 and TRBJ1-2; 9 bases agree with TRBD1. V dropped 0 bases and J dropped 2; count of bases not matched to a gene: 7. Germline values: CDR1 GTSNPN, CDR2 SVGIG (reference sequence). CDR3 length equals 16 residues. CDR3 loop: CAWSVDRGQGNYGYTF. CDR3 DNA: TGTGCCTGGAGTGTAGATCGTGGACAGGGGAACTATGGCTACACCTTC. The variable domain in full, with the rest retrieved from reference TRBV30 and TRBJ1-2, is SQTIHQWPATLVQPVGSPLSLECTVEGTSNPNLYWYRQAAGRGLQLLFYSVGIGQISSEVPQNLSASRPQDRQFILSSKKLLLSDSGFYLCAWSVDRGQGNYGYTFGSGTRLTVV.

V usage is TRBV10-2 and J usage is TRBJ2-7; 10 nucleotides agree with TRBD1. The CDR3 totals 12 residues. Germline V gene lookup returns CDR1 WSHSY and CDR2 SAAADI. V shed 8 bases and J 6 bases; nucleotides not matched to a gene: 4. The CDR3, as DNA: TGCGCCAGCTCGGGGACAGGGGCCGAGCAGTACTTC. This sequence encodes CASSGTGAEQYF.

V usage is TRBV6-1 and J usage is TRBJ2-7; 13 bases are a match to TRBD2. Germline CDR1 MNHNS, CDR2 SASEGT. Trimming cost V 5 bases and J 4 bases; bases outside gene matches: 5. This CDR3 has 15 residues. CDR3 in amino acids: CASSPSGLAGYEQYF. CDR3 nucleotide sequence: TGTGCCAGCAGTCCCTCGGGACTAGCGGGATACGAGCAGTACTTC.

This sequence joins TRBV30 and TRBJ1-5; 10 bases fit TRBD1. Germline V gene data show CDR1 as GTSNPN and CDR2 as SVGIG (reference sequence). The junction had 10 bases not matched to a gene; V was cut back by 5 bases and J by 6 bases. The CDR3 is made up of 15 amino acids. The CDR3 sequence: CAWASGTGEFQPQHF. The CDR3 nucleotides are TGTGCCTGGGCATCTGGGACAGGGGAATTTCAGCCCCAGCATTTT. The full variable domain, completed using reference TRBV30 and TRBJ1-5, is SQTIHQWPATLVQPVGSPLSLECTVEGTSNPNLYWYRQAAGRGLQLLFYSVGIGQISSEVPQNLSASRPQDRQFILSSKKLLLSDSGFYLCAWASGTGEFQPQHFGDGTRLSIL.

The chain is built from TRBV5-5 and TRBJ1-2; 12 nucleotides line up with TRBD1. With 4 bases clipped from V and 4 bases from J, the junction kept 8 bases outside the gene matches. The CDR3 totals 16 residues. Germline-derived CDR1 and CDR2 are SGHKS and YYEKEE (reference sequence). CDR3 sequence reads: CASSPGTGGIGYGYTF. CDR3 DNA sequence: TGTGCCAGCAGCCCCGGGACAGGGGGCATAGGCTATGGCTACACCTTC. The complete variable domain, with remaining parts taken from reference TRBV5-5 and TRBJ1-2, reads DAGVTQSPTHLIKTRGQQVTLRCSPISGHKSVSWYQQVLGQGPQFIFQYYEKEERGRGNFPDRFSARQFPNYSSELNVNALLLGDSALYLCASSPGTGGIGYGYTFGSGTRLTVV.

This rearrangement joins TRBV5-1 to TRBJ2-4; D tentatively reads TRBD1 or TRBD2 (6 bases each). This CDR3 is 18 amino acids long. Trimming shortened V by 0 bases and J by 1 base, and 17 bases separated the two germline ends. Germline-derived CDR1 and CDR2 are SGHRS and YFSETQ. DNA of the CDR3: TGCGCCAGCAGCTTGGAGTTTGGGGGGCATGGGGCCAAAAACATTCAGTACTTC. Amino acid sequence: CASSLEFGGHGAKNIQYF. Full variable domain (outside the CDR3, taken from reference TRBV5-1 and TRBJ2-4): KAGVTQTPRYLIKTRGQQVTLSCSPISGHRSVSWYQQTPGQGLQFLFEYFSETQRNKGNFPGRFSGRQFSNSRSEMNVSTLELGDSALYLCASSLEFGGHGAKNIQYFGAGTRLSVL.

The chain combines TRBV2 with TRBJ2-1; TRBD2 matches 12 bases. Germline lookup yields CDR1 SNHLY and CDR2 FYNNEI. The CDR3 spans 14 residues. With 7 bases clipped from V and 15 bases from J, the junction kept 13 bases outside the gene matches. CDR3 nucleotide sequence: TGTGCCAGCATCAGTGGACTAGCGGGATTTCCTGCGTTCTTC. Residues: CASISGLAGFPAFF.

This chain connects TRBV6-6 to TRBJ2-4, with 7 bases aligning to TRBD1. CDR1 and CDR2 from the germline V gene are MNHNY and SVGAGI (reference sequence). Trimming took 7 bases from V and 1 from J; bases not matched to a gene: 10. The CDR3 sequence is 16 residues long. The CDR3 reads CASTNSAQGAKNIQYF. The DNA of the CDR3 is TGTGCCAGCACTAACTCGGCACAGGGGGCCAAAAACATTCAGTACTTC.

The genes are TRBV4-1 and TRBJ2-7; the match to TRBD1 covers 8 bases. This CDR3 has 13 amino acids. Losses at the gene ends were 0 bases for V and 10 bases for J; bases not matched to a gene: 5. CDR1 is MGHRA and CDR2 is YSYEKL in the germline V gene. The DNA of the CDR3 is TGCGCCAGCAGCCAAGATCAGGGACAGGTTCAGTACTTC. Translating it yields CASSQDQGQVQYF.

This chain links TRBV2 with TRBJ1-1, with 10 bases lining up with TRBD1. V dropped 8 bases and J dropped 5; count of bases not matched to a gene: 2. This CDR3 has 12 residues. The germline CDR1 and CDR2 sequences are SNHLY and FYNNEI. As DNA, the CDR3 is TGTGCCAGCGGACAGGGGGGGACTGAAGCTTTCTTT. It translates to CASGQGGTEAFF.

The chain uses TRBV18 and TRBJ1-2; no reliable D call. CDR3 size: 13 residues. The germline V gene encodes CDR1 KGHSH and CDR2 LQKENI. Between the trimmed V and J ends, which lost 6 bases and 3 bases, there was a span of 11 bases. The CDR3 spells CASSPKADYGYTF. CDR3 nucleotides: TGTGCCAGCTCCCCTAAGGCAGACTATGGCTACACCTTC.

The chain employs TRBV28 and TRBJ1-5; possibly TRBD1 for D (5 bases). Trimming removed 7 bases at V and 0 bases at J, with 16 bases between. The CDR3 is 16 residues long. Germline CDR1 and CDR2: MDHEN and SYDVKM. The CDR3 reads CASTHRFSASNQPQHF. Here the CDR3 DNA reads TGTGCCAGCACCCACAGGTTTTCCGCTAGCAATCAGCCCCAGCATTTT. The full variable domain, with the rest looked up from reference TRBV28 and TRBJ1-5, is DVKVTQSSRYLVKRTGEKVFLECVQDMDHENMFWYRQDPGLGLRLIYFSYDVKMKEKGDIPEGYSVSREKKERFSLILESASTNQTSMYLCASTHRFSASNQPQHFGDGTRLSIL.

The rearrangement links TRBV6-5 to TRBJ1-1, with D possibly TRBD1 on 5 matching bases. Deletions cut 3 bases from V and 1 base from J, with 9 bases between. The germline V gene has CDR1 MNHEY and CDR2 SVGAGI. The CDR3 is 14 residues long. CDR3 region: CASSYGAGNTEAFF. The DNA of the CDR3 is TGTGCCAGCAGTTATGGGGCTGGGAACACTGAAGCTTTCTTT.

This chain links TRBV19 with TRBJ1-2, with unresolved D. Trimming removed 3 bases from V and 0 bases from J, with 8 bases in between. The germline V gene has CDR1 LNHDA and CDR2 SQIVND (reference sequence). This CDR3 region has 14 residues. The chain's CDR3 is CASSIPGTNYGYTF. Written as DNA, the CDR3 is TGTGCCAGTAGTATTCCAGGCACTAACTATGGCTACACCTTC.